The rows below give T cell receptor beta chains drawn from one sample of a study of shared clonotypes between healthy human individuals. Some clones are missing from TCRdb's copy, which holds only in-frame ones; the method was immunoSEQ multiplex PCR. The table has around 2,000,000 clones, 85% to 95% seen once. What was sequenced was naive CD8+ T cells from PBMCs. The receptor source for this set is a man aged 18-30 years in good health. Some clones in this sample may be carry-over from other donors' samples. Each CDR3 is given with its conserved first and last residue. Each record gives: clone size, D gene, V gene, J gene, CDR3 DNA, CDR3 protein. D genes are given only for firm matches. Some rows have no size entry. The others give once, few or many, or a class for an expanded clone.

abundance: .
d_gene: TRBD2
v_gene: TRBV7-3
j_gene: TRBJ2-3
CDR3nt: TGTGCCAGCAGCGCGGTGGAGCGGGAGTATGCCGATACGCAGTATTTT
CDR3aa: CASSAVEREYADTQYF

abundance: few
d_gene: .
v_gene: TRBV6-5
j_gene: TRBJ1-2
CDR3nt: TGTGCCAGCAGTTTGAGGTCGGACTATGGCTACACCTTC
CDR3aa: CASSLRSDYGYTF

abundance: .
d_gene: .
v_gene: TRBV7-8
j_gene: TRBJ1-2
CDR3nt: TGTGCCAGCAGCTTAGAGCGGGCAGGCTACTATGGCTACACCTTC
CDR3aa: CASSLERAGYYGYTF

abundance: .
d_gene: TRBD1
v_gene: TRBV29-1
j_gene: TRBJ2-3
CDR3nt: TGCAGCGTTGTCCGGGACAGGGGGATTTTGACAGATACGCAGTATTTT
CDR3aa: CSVVRDRGILTDTQYF

abundance: once
d_gene: TRBD1
v_gene: TRBV15
j_gene: TRBJ1-5
CDR3nt: TGTGCCACCAGACCGACAGGGGCCCAGCCCCAGCATTTT
CDR3aa: CATRPTGAQPQHF

abundance: .
d_gene: .
v_gene: TRBV4-1
j_gene: TRBJ2-5
CDR3nt: TGCGCCAGCAGCCAAATATCCGAGACCCAGTACTTC
CDR3aa: CASSQISETQYF

abundance: .
d_gene: TRBD1
v_gene: TRBV7-2
j_gene: TRBJ1-1
CDR3nt: TGTGCCAGCAGCTTGGGGACAGATCACACTGAAGCTTTCTTT
CDR3aa: CASSLGTDHTEAFF

abundance: .
d_gene: .
v_gene: TRBV7-9
j_gene: TRBJ2-7
CDR3nt: TGTGCCAGCAGCTTCATCGGGGACGAGCAGTACTTC
CDR3aa: CASSFIGDEQYF

abundance: .
d_gene: .
v_gene: TRBV19
j_gene: TRBJ2-1
CDR3nt: TGTGCCAGTAGTACAGGGAGCGCCTACAATGAGCAGTTCTTC
CDR3aa: CASSTGSAYNEQFF

abundance: .
d_gene: TRBD2
v_gene: TRBV6-1
j_gene: TRBJ2-3
CDR3nt: TGTGCCAGCAACCGACTAGCGGGAAGGCCAGATACGCAGTATTTT
CDR3aa: CASNRLAGRPDTQYF

abundance: .
d_gene: .
v_gene: TRBV5-6
j_gene: TRBJ2-7
CDR3nt: TGTGCCAGCAGCCGCCAGAGTATCTACGAGCAGTACTTC
CDR3aa: CASSRQSIYEQYF

abundance: .
d_gene: TRBD1
v_gene: TRBV2
j_gene: TRBJ1-5
CDR3nt: TGTGCCAGCCGGACAGGCGGCAATCAGCCCCAGCATTTT
CDR3aa: CASRTGGNQPQHF

abundance: .
d_gene: .
v_gene: TRBV27
j_gene: TRBJ2-6
CDR3nt: TGTGCCAGCAGTTTATCGGGTTCTGGGGCCAACGTCCTGACTTTC
CDR3aa: CASSLSGSGANVLTF

abundance: .
d_gene: .
v_gene: TRBV27
j_gene: TRBJ2-7
CDR3nt: TGTGCCAGCAGTTTAACGTACAGGAAATACTACGAGCAGTACTTC
CDR3aa: CASSLTYRKYYEQYF

abundance: .
d_gene: TRBD1
v_gene: TRBV11-2
j_gene: TRBJ1-2
CDR3nt: TGTGCCAGCAGCTTATGGGACAGGAACTATGGCTACACCTTC
CDR3aa: CASSLWDRNYGYTF

abundance: .
d_gene: .
v_gene: TRBV5-6
j_gene: TRBJ2-7
CDR3nt: TGTGCCAGCAGCTCTCGCTACGAGCAGTACTTC
CDR3aa: CASSSRYEQYF

abundance: once
d_gene: .
v_gene: TRBV15
j_gene: TRBJ2-7
CDR3nt: TGTGCCACCAGCAGCAGGGGCTACGAGCAGTACTTC
CDR3aa: CATSSRGYEQYF

abundance: once
d_gene: TRBD2
v_gene: TRBV4-1
j_gene: TRBJ2-7
CDR3nt: TGCGCCAGCAGCTGGATTAGCGGGGGCCTGCCCGGCGAGCAGTACTTC
CDR3aa: CASSWISGGLPGEQYF

abundance: .
d_gene: .
v_gene: TRBV10-2
j_gene: TRBJ2-3
CDR3nt: TGCGCCAGCAGTGTCTCTACAGATACGCAGTATTTT
CDR3aa: CASSVSTDTQYF

abundance: .
d_gene: TRBD2
v_gene: TRBV18
j_gene: TRBJ2-1
CDR3nt: TGTGCCAGCTCTCCGGCGAGACTAGCGGGCCTAAGCTCCTACAATGAGCAGTTCTTC
CDR3aa: CASSPARLAGLSSYNEQFF

abundance: few
d_gene: .
v_gene: TRBV13
j_gene: TRBJ2-2
CDR3nt: TGTGCCAGCAGCTTTGGGCGCAGGACCGGTGACCGGTACACGAACACCGGGGAGCTGTTTTTT
CDR3aa: CASSFGRRTGDRYTNTGELFF

abundance: .
d_gene: .
v_gene: TRBV7-9
j_gene: TRBJ1-2
CDR3nt: TGTGCCAGCAGCTTTCAAGGGTTGGGGTTCATGGACTATGGCTACACCTTC
CDR3aa: CASSFQGLGFMDYGYTF

abundance: .
d_gene: TRBD1
v_gene: TRBV13
j_gene: TRBJ2-7
CDR3nt: TGTGCCAGCAGCTCCCGGGACAGGGGGCGCCCCTACGAGCAGTACTTC
CDR3aa: CASSSRDRGRPYEQYF

abundance: .
d_gene: .
v_gene: TRBV27
j_gene: TRBJ2-1
CDR3nt: TGTGCCAGCAGTATATGGACTGCGAGCTCCTACAATGAGCAGTTCTTC
CDR3aa: CASSIWTASSYNEQFF

abundance: .
d_gene: .
v_gene: TRBV6-5
j_gene: TRBJ2-5
CDR3nt: TGTGCCAGCAGTTTACTAGAGACCCAGTACTTC
CDR3aa: CASSLLETQYF

abundance: .
d_gene: .
v_gene: TRBV28
j_gene: TRBJ1-5
CDR3nt: TGTGCCAGCAGTTGGGCATATAGCAATCAGCCCCAGCATTTT
CDR3aa: CASSWAYSNQPQHF

abundance: .
d_gene: .
v_gene: TRBV14
j_gene: TRBJ1-2
CDR3nt: TGTGCCAGCAGCCAAGATTCACGGGGGCAAGGCTACACCTTC
CDR3aa: CASSQDSRGQGYTF